This TCR beta chain originates from a study of shared clonotypes between healthy human individuals. In the study overall: Donors had three CD4 naive, three CD4 memory, two CD8 naive and one CD8 memory plate apiece.

Healthy HIV-negative adults with no recent acute infections or vaccinations were recruited as donors. Some 30,000 T cell genomes (about 0.2 ug DNA) went into each sorted-subset replicate. Repertoires were generated with immunoSEQ multiplex PCR, while TCRdb's copy carries only in-frame clones and drops some. The sample lists over 950,000 clones, about 80% seen once, with over 0.8% in the top ten. Note on this clone: Its cognate antigen is unknown.

The CDR3 has 12 amino acids. Germline CDR1 is SEHNR and CDR2 is FQNEAQ (reference sequence). Trimming pared 2 bases from V and 6 bases from J, leaving 7 bases between. Findings and caveats of the study: Generally, naive subsets came out with larger estimated richness than memory subsets.

This chain joins TRBV7-9 and TRBJ1-2; D is ambiguous. The origin of this receptor is a man between 18 and 35 years old in good health. Some clones in this sample may be carry-over from other donors' samples. The sequenced sample consisted of memory CD4+ T cells from PBMCs. Sample subset: CD45RA-negative fraction. In DNA form, the CDR3 reads TGTGCCAGCAGCTTAAAAGCGGATGGCTACACCTTC. This sequence encodes CASSLKADGYTF.